Below are 24 T cell receptor beta chains sequenced from a single sample in a study of graft-versus-host responses after intestinal transplantation. Assay used: immunoSEQ multiplex PCR; TCRdb lists only in-frame clones, some missing. The top ten clones hold 1.4% of a sample with approximately 100,000 clones, approximately 85% of them seen once. The sequences come from PBMCs, collected 255 days after intestinal transplant. These receptors were taken from a human patient who received an intestinal transplant, so some T cells may come from the graft donor.

The rearrangement joins TRBV27 to TRBJ1-5, with TRBD1 matching over 10 bases. The V segment lost 6 bases and the J segment 1 base; nucleotides outside the gene matches: 6. CDR1 MNHEY and CDR2 SMNVEV come from the germline V gene (reference sequence). The CDR3 is 16 amino acids. CDR3 loop: CASSLGTGVSNQPQHF. The CDR3 DNA reads as TGTGCCAGCAGCCTCGGGACAGGGGTAAGCAATCAGCCCCAGCATTTT.

The chain carries TRBV28 and TRBJ2-2; perhaps TRBD1 as D (5 bases). The germline gives CDR1 MDHEN, CDR2 SYDVKM. This CDR3 has 15 residues. The ends were cut back, 10 bases at V and 4 bases at J, with 19 bases in the middle. CDR3 nucleotide sequence: TGTGCCACCCTGTGGGGCCAGGGCTTCACCGGGGAGCTGTTTTTT. Amino acids: CATLWGQGFTGELFF.

The V and J genes are TRBV28 and TRBJ2-7; D unresolved. V was shortened by 2 bases and J by 1 base, with 9 bases between the two germline ends. Germline V CDR1 and CDR2: MDHEN, SYDVKM. The CDR3 is made up of 14 amino acids. The CDR3 reads CASSLTRSSYEQYF. The CDR3 nucleotides are TGTGCCAGCAGTTTAACACGGAGTTCCTACGAGCAGTACTTC.

V gene TRBV19 combines with J gene TRBJ2-3; possible D gene TRBD2, 7 bases. Trimming left V 3 bases short and J 4 bases short, with 14 bases between. This CDR3 is 15 amino acids long. Germline V gene lookup returns CDR1 LNHDA and CDR2 SQIVND (reference sequence). Written as DNA, the CDR3 is TGTGCCAGTAGTATCCGAGGGGGGGCGGCAGATACGCAGTATTTT. As protein: CASSIRGGAADTQYF.

The chain couples TRBV4-1 to TRBJ2-3; D might be TRBD2 (6 bases). The CDR3 length is 18 residues. V lost 0 bases to trimming and J lost 6 bases, with 22 bases between them. Germline V CDR1 and CDR2: MGHRA, YSYEKL. CDR3 sequence (DNA): TGCGCCAGCAGCCAAGATAGGAGGAGGGGCGGATTTCCGGATACGCAGTATTTT. It encodes CASSQDRRRGGFPDTQYF.

For this clone: Other DNA sequences in this sample translate to the same CDR3. The V gene is TRBV7-6, the J gene TRBJ2-1; D gene unclear. The CDR3 length is 14 residues. Germline CDR1 is SGHVS and CDR2 is FNYEAQ. The germline V and J ends were trimmed by 2 bases and 2 bases, with 7 bases remaining between them. DNA for the CDR3: TGTGCCAGCAGCTTAAGTGGTACCTACAATGAGCAGTTCTTC. This encodes CASSLSGTYNEQFF.

This chain connects TRBV14 to TRBJ2-7; D remains ambiguous. V shed 0 bases and J shed 2 bases, with 11 bases lying between them. CDR1 and CDR2 (germline): SGHDN, FVKESK. This CDR3 contains 15 residues. The DNA of the CDR3 is TGTGCCAGCAGCCAAGAATATGGCACAGCCTACGAGCAGTACGTC. It encodes CASSQEYGTAYEQYV.

The chain's CDR3 is CASSQEVTGTANTEAFF. The CDR3 DNA follows: TGTGCCAGCAGCCAAGAAGTTACCGGGACAGCGAACACTGAAGCTTTCTTT. The chain uses TRBV4-2 and TRBJ1-1, with 7 bases matching TRBD1. The junction had 8 bases not matched to a gene; V was cut back by 0 bases and J by 1 base. Germline CDR1 is LGHNA and CDR2 is YNFKEQ. The CDR3 sequence is 17 residues long.

V gene TRBV6-6 combines with J gene TRBJ1-5; a weak D match, TRBD1 (5 bases). The germline CDR1 and CDR2 sequences are MNHNY and SVGAGI (reference sequence). The length of the CDR3 is 14 residues. The V gene lost 3 bases and the J gene lost 5 bases, with 11 bases spanning the gap. The CDR3 DNA follows: TGTGCCAGCAGTTATCAGGGCCTTGATCAGCCCCAGCATTTT. Its translation: CASSYQGLDQPQHF.

CDR3 nucleotides: TGTGCCAGTAGTAGCGGGAGCTCCTACGAGCAGTACTTC. It is translated as CASSSGSSYEQYF. This chain links TRBV19 with TRBJ2-7; the match to TRBD2 covers 7 bases. From germline, CDR1 is LNHDA and CDR2 SQIVND (reference sequence). This CDR3 comprises 13 residues. The V segment lost 4 bases and the J segment 0 bases; nucleotides outside the gene matches: 0.

This chain links TRBV21-1 with TRBJ1-3; TRBD1 reflects the table's D call only, with no check against the DNA. TRBV21-1 is termed a pseudogene. This CDR3 is built from 17 residues. The CDR3 is CASSLGRTGGFGNTIYF. The DNA for the CDR3 is TGTGCCAGCAGCCTGGGGAGAACAGGGGGTTTTGGAAACACCATATATTTT.

The V gene is TRBV28, the J gene TRBJ1-2; the D is unclear. There are 13 residues in the CDR3. Trimming cost V 8 bases and J 2 bases, with 12 bases left between them. Looked up from germline, CDR1 is MDHEN and CDR2 is SYDVKM. CDR3 loop: CASVRWQNYGYTF. The DNA of the CDR3 is TGTGCCAGCGTACGGTGGCAGAACTATGGCTACACCTTC.

This chain links TRBV2 with TRBJ2-7; 7 bases align to TRBD1. The CDR3 is made up of 13 amino acids. V lost 6 bases, J lost 5 bases, and 7 bases stayed unmatched. Germline V gives CDR1 SNHLY, CDR2 FYNNEI. CDR3: CASSVDRAHEQYF. The CDR3 coding sequence is TGTGCCAGCAGCGTCGACAGGGCTCACGAGCAGTACTTC.

The CDR3: CASSGTAKNIQYF. DNA of the CDR3: TGTGCCAGCAGCGGGACAGCCAAAAACATTCAGTACTTC. The chain joins TRBV11-2 to TRBJ2-4; D is possibly TRBD1 or TRBD2 (5 bases each). Trimming removed 5 bases from V and 0 bases from J, with 5 bases in between. This CDR3 contains 13 residues. Germline V gene data show CDR1 as SGHAT and CDR2 as FQNNGV.

This sequence joins TRBV5-5 and TRBJ2-7; 10 positions match TRBD2. Germline CDR1 is SGHKS and CDR2 is YYEKEE (reference sequence). This CDR3 comprises 14 residues. V was pared by 3 bases and J by 4 bases, with 4 bases of the junction left unmatched. CDR3 sequence: CASSWLAGVYEQYF. CDR3 sequence (DNA): TGTGCCAGCAGCTGGCTAGCGGGAGTGTACGAGCAGTACTTC.

The CDR3: CASSLVRLRGQSTDTQYF. Written as DNA, the CDR3 is TGTGCCAGCAGCTTAGTTCGGTTGAGGGGACAGAGCACAGATACGCAGTATTTT. V is TRBV7-2 and J is TRBJ2-3, with 7 bases identical to TRBD1. CDR1 and CDR2 from the germline V gene are SGHTA and FQGNSA. The CDR3 runs 18 residues. V shed 1 base and J 0 bases; nucleotides not matched to a gene: 10.

The chain is built from TRBV4-1 and TRBJ2-7; 10 nucleotides match TRBD2. Losses at the gene ends were 1 base for V and 2 bases for J; bases not matched to a gene: 2. The germline gives CDR1 MGHRA, CDR2 YSYEKL. The CDR3 spans 15 residues. The CDR3 region has the DNA TGCGCCAGCAGCCAAGTTAGCGGGGGGACCTACGAGCAGTACTTC. This codes for CASSQVSGGTYEQYF.

The DNA of the CDR3 is TGTGCCAGCAGTGAATCTCCAGGCACAGATACGCAGTATTTT. The encoded protein is CASSESPGTDTQYF. The J gene is TRBJ2-3, the V gene TRBV6-1; D ambiguous. From germline, CDR1 is MNHNS and CDR2 SASEGT. V lost 2 bases and J lost 1, with 7 bases in between. The CDR3 has 14 residues.

This clone is a singleton in its sample. This chain links TRBV27 with TRBJ1-1, with a tentative D call TRBD1 (6 bases). Germline-derived CDR1 and CDR2 are MNHEY and SMNVEV (reference sequence). This CDR3 region has 14 residues. V lost 2 bases, J lost 2 bases, and 9 bases lay in between. CDR3 sequence (DNA): TGTGCCAGCAGTTTAGGACAGACCAACACTGAAGCTTTCTTT. Amino acid sequence: CASSLGQTNTEAFF.

This clone was counted once. The chain has TRBV2 and TRBJ2-5; TRBD2 matches at 14 bases. The germline CDR1 and CDR2 sequences are SNHLY and FYNNEI. The CDR3 length is 16 residues. The ends lost 3 bases at V and 7 bases at J; junction bases unmatched: 7. CDR3 in amino acids: CASSEGTSGSVGTQYF. The CDR3 bases are TGTGCCAGCAGTGAGGGGACTAGCGGGAGTGTTGGGACCCAGTACTTC.

This rearrangement joins TRBV6-1 to TRBJ1-5; 9 bases map to TRBD1. This CDR3 region has 15 residues. Per the germline V gene, CDR1 is MNHNS and CDR2 is SASEGT. The J segment lost 4 bases and the V segment lost 5 bases, leaving 6 bases of the junction unmatched. CDR3 bases: TGTGCCAGCAGTCCGGGACAGGGTGGGAATCAGCCCCAGCATTTT. It yields the protein CASSPGQGGNQPQHF.

The CDR3 loop is CASSSGTEAFF. CDR3 DNA sequence: TGTGCCAGCTCTTCGGGCACTGAAGCTTTCTTT. This chain links TRBV18 with TRBJ1-1; D gene uncertain. Between the trimmed V and J ends, which lost 6 bases and 4 bases, there was a span of 6 bases. This CDR3 spans 11 amino acids. Germline loops: CDR1 KGHSH, CDR2 LQKENI.

The chain has TRBV9 and TRBJ2-3; TRBD2 matches at 8 bases. Germline CDR1 reads SGDLS; CDR2 reads YYNGEE. The CDR3 loop spans 17 amino acids. V lost 1 base, J lost 1 base, and 8 bases stayed unmatched. The CDR3 sequence is CASSVTGGPGGTDTQYF. As DNA, the CDR3 is TGTGCCAGCAGCGTAACGGGGGGGCCGGGAGGCACAGATACGCAGTATTTT.

The chain couples TRBV5-6 to TRBJ2-7; D is unclear. Germline V gene sequence: CDR1 SGHDT, CDR2 YYEEEE. With 0 bases removed from V and 3 bases from J, the gap between germline ends came to 7 bases. This CDR3 contains 13 residues. The CDR3 spells CASSLGRLYEQYF. The CDR3 coding sequence is TGTGCCAGCAGCTTGGGCCGACTCTACGAGCAGTACTTC.